Listed below are T cell receptor beta chains from one sample, sequenced in a study of radiotherapy plus CTLA-4 blockade in lung cancer. Using immunoSEQ multiplex PCR, the repertoire was profiled, and TCRdb retains in-frame clones only, with some absent. The data show about 120,000 clones, 78% seen once. Sequenced here: peripheral blood, sampled from a patient treated with radiotherapy plus ipilimumab. Source of these receptors: a human donor with non-small cell lung cancer who had a partial response to radiotherapy plus ipilimumab. CDR3s include the opening cysteine and the closing phenylalanine or tryptophan. The D gene is left open where the match is weak. Expanded clones get a size class; other rows say once, few or many, or leave the size out.

clone size: .; D gene: .; J gene: TRBJ1-1; V gene: TRBV9; CDR3 DNA: TGTGCCAGCAGCCTCGGGACAACTGAAGCTTTCTTT; CDR3 protein: CASSLGTTEAFF
clone size: .; D gene: TRBD1; J gene: TRBJ2-7; V gene: TRBV6-5; CDR3 DNA: TGTGCCAGCAGGCCCGGACAGGGAAAACTCTACGAGCAGTACTTC; CDR3 protein: CASRPGQGKLYEQYF
clone size: .; D gene: TRBD1; J gene: TRBJ2-2; V gene: TRBV4-3; CDR3 DNA: TGCGCCAGCAGCCAAGATCGGACAGGGGGCGGCACCGGGGAGCTGTTTTTT; CDR3 protein: CASSQDRTGGGTGELFF
clone size: .; D gene: .; J gene: TRBJ2-2; V gene: TRBV29-1; CDR3 DNA: TGCAGCGTCGGAATGGACTGGAACACCGGGGAGCTGTTTTTT; CDR3 protein: CSVGMDWNTGELFF
clone size: .; D gene: .; J gene: TRBJ1-2; V gene: TRBV6-1; CDR3 DNA: TGTGCCAGCAGTGATTTCATCGGGACTCAAAGGGACTATGGCTACACCTTC; CDR3 protein: CASSDFIGTQRDYGYTF
clone size: .; D gene: TRBD1; J gene: TRBJ1-1; V gene: TRBV19; CDR3 DNA: TGTGCCAGTATTCCTTCGAGAGGGGGCACGAACACTGAAGCTTTCTTT; CDR3 protein: CASIPSRGGTNTEAFF
clone size: .; D gene: .; J gene: TRBJ1-1; V gene: TRBV2; CDR3 DNA: TGTGCCAGCAGTCGACAGGCTAGGAACACTGAAGCTTTCTTT; CDR3 protein: CASSRQARNTEAFF
clone size: .; D gene: .; J gene: TRBJ2-3; V gene: TRBV28; CDR3 DNA: TGTGCCAGCACTGAAGGGGGGGCGGATACGCAGTATTTT; CDR3 protein: CASTEGGADTQYF
clone size: .; D gene: TRBD2; J gene: TRBJ2-3; V gene: TRBV6-1; CDR3 DNA: TGTGCCAGCAAACGAGCGGGAGTAGAGGCAGATACGCAGTATTTT; CDR3 protein: CASKRAGVEADTQYF
clone size: .; D gene: .; J gene: TRBJ2-2; V gene: TRBV7-6; CDR3 DNA: TGTGCCAGCAGCCCTACCGGGGAGCTGTTTTTT; CDR3 protein: CASSPTGELFF
clone size: once; D gene: .; J gene: TRBJ1-2; V gene: TRBV5-5; CDR3 DNA: TGTGCCAGCAGCTTAAGAGGTGACTATGGCTACACCTTC; CDR3 protein: CASSLRGDYGYTF
clone size: .; D gene: TRBD2; J gene: TRBJ2-5; V gene: TRBV6-6; CDR3 DNA: TGTGCCAGCAGTTACTTTACTAGCGGGGGGACCCAGTACTTC; CDR3 protein: CASSYFTSGGTQYF
clone size: .; D gene: TRBD1; J gene: TRBJ2-5; V gene: TRBV5-1; CDR3 DNA: TGCGCCAGCAGCTCCCGGACAGGGGGCCAGGGGACCCAGTACTTC; CDR3 protein: CASSSRTGGQGTQYF
clone size: .; D gene: TRBD1; J gene: TRBJ2-1; V gene: TRBV5-4; CDR3 DNA: TGTGCCAGCAGCGCCTCCCGGGACAGGGGGCAGAATGAGCAGTTCTTC; CDR3 protein: CASSASRDRGQNEQFF
clone size: .; D gene: .; J gene: TRBJ1-1; V gene: TRBV28; CDR3 DNA: TGTGCCACTGTACCGAGCCGGGGTGCCACTGAAGCTTTCTTT; CDR3 protein: CATVPSRGATEAFF
clone size: .; D gene: TRBD2; J gene: TRBJ2-5; V gene: TRBV30; CDR3 DNA: TGTGCCTGGAGTGCCCTTTGGGGAGGGCGAGAGACCCAGTACTTC; CDR3 protein: CAWSALWGGRETQYF
clone size: .; D gene: TRBD1; J gene: TRBJ1-2; V gene: TRBV6-5; CDR3 DNA: TGTGCCAGCAGCCCCGGGACAGGCCGCTATGGCTACACCTTC; CDR3 protein: CASSPGTGRYGYTF
clone size: once; D gene: TRBD1; J gene: TRBJ1-2; V gene: TRBV19; CDR3 DNA: TGTGCCAGTATTGGGACAGGTTTGGACTATGGCTACACCTTC; CDR3 protein: CASIGTGLDYGYTF
clone size: .; D gene: TRBD1; J gene: TRBJ2-2; V gene: TRBV4-3; CDR3 DNA: TGCGCCAGCAGCCAGGATGCGGGACAGGGCATCGGGGAGCTGTTTTTT; CDR3 protein: CASSQDAGQGIGELFF
clone size: .; D gene: TRBD2; J gene: TRBJ2-5; V gene: TRBV5-1; CDR3 DNA: TGCGCCAGCAGCCGGGACCTCGGACTAGCGGGAGGGCGACGGCGGAGCGAGACCCAGTACTTC; CDR3 protein: CASSRDLGLAGGRRRSETQYF
clone size: .; D gene: TRBD2; J gene: TRBJ2-1; V gene: TRBV19; CDR3 DNA: TGTGCCAGTAGTGCCCAGATACCCCAACTAGCGGGAGGTGAGCAGTTCTTC; CDR3 protein: CASSAQIPQLAGGEQFF
clone size: .; D gene: TRBD2; J gene: TRBJ2-1; V gene: TRBV10-3; CDR3 DNA: TGTGCCATCAGGGCAGCGGGAGGGTTTTCCAATGAGCAGTTCTTC; CDR3 protein: CAIRAAGGFSNEQFF
clone size: once; D gene: TRBD2; J gene: TRBJ2-3; V gene: TRBV9; CDR3 DNA: TGTGCCAGCAGCGTAGGACTAGCGCCTAACACAGATACGCAGTATTTT; CDR3 protein: CASSVGLAPNTDTQYF
clone size: .; D gene: TRBD1; J gene: TRBJ1-3; V gene: TRBV5-6; CDR3 DNA: TGTGCCAGCAGCGACGGACAGGACTCTGGAAACACCATATATTTT; CDR3 protein: CASSDGQDSGNTIYF
clone size: .; D gene: TRBD1; J gene: TRBJ2-5; V gene: TRBV5-4; CDR3 DNA: TGTGCCAGCAGCCTAACAGGGGGCACAGAGACCCAGTACTTC; CDR3 protein: CASSLTGGTETQYF
clone size: once; D gene: .; J gene: TRBJ2-5; V gene: TRBV11-2; CDR3 DNA: TGTGCCAGCAGCTTCGGGGCCGGGGGGACCCAGTACTTC; CDR3 protein: CASSFGAGGTQYF
clone size: .; D gene: .; J gene: TRBJ2-3; V gene: TRBV4-2; CDR3 DNA: TGTGCCAGCAGCCAAGATGTCATAGCAGATACGCAGTATTTT; CDR3 protein: CASSQDVIADTQYF
clone size: .; D gene: TRBD2; J gene: TRBJ2-5; V gene: TRBV5-8; CDR3 DNA: TGTGCCAGCAGCTTGTATGCAGCGGGAGCAGAGACCCAGTACTTC; CDR3 protein: CASSLYAAGAETQYF
clone size: .; D gene: .; J gene: TRBJ2-3; V gene: TRBV6-1; CDR3 DNA: TGTGCCAGCAGTTTGGGCCACAACACAGATACGCAGTATTTT; CDR3 protein: CASSLGHNTDTQYF
clone size: .; D gene: TRBD1; J gene: TRBJ1-1; V gene: TRBV2; CDR3 DNA: TGTGCCAGCAGTGGGGACAGGGTCAACTTGAAAGCTTTCTTT; CDR3 protein: CASSGDRVNLKAFF
clone size: once; D gene: TRBD1; J gene: TRBJ2-7; V gene: TRBV6-1; CDR3 DNA: TGTGCCAACCGCCGGGACAGCTCCTACGAGCAGTACTTC; CDR3 protein: CANRRDSSYEQYF
clone size: once; D gene: .; J gene: TRBJ1-2; V gene: TRBV5-1; CDR3 DNA: TGCGCCAGCAGCCCCCGCGGGACGAACTATGGCTACACCTTC; CDR3 protein: CASSPRGTNYGYTF
clone size: .; D gene: TRBD2; J gene: TRBJ2-7; V gene: TRBV4-2; CDR3 DNA: TGTGCCAGCAGCCTCGAGAACAGGGCGTGGACTAGCGGGAGTCCCACCTACGAGCAGTACTTC; CDR3 protein: CASSLENRAWTSGSPTYEQYF